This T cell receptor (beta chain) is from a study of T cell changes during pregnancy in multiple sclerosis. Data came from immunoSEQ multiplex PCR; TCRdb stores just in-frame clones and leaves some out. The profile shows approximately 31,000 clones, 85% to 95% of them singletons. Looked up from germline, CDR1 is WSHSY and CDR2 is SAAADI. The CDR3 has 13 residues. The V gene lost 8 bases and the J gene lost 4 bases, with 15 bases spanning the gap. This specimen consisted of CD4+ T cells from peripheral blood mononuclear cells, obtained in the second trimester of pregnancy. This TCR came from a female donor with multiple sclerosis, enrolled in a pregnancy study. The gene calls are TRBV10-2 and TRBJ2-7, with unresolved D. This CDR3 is CASGDSPTYEQYF. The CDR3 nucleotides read TGCGCCAGCGGCGATAGCCCGACTTACGAGCAGTACTTC.